This TCR beta chain stems from a study of blood T cell repertoires in COVID-19. TCRdb keeps only in-frame clones here, not all; method: immunoSEQ multiplex PCR. The sample lists fewer than 700,000 clones; around nine tenths were seen once. This clone showed up just once. V gave up 4 bases and J gave up 7 bases, with 14 bases separating them. The V gene's germline CDR1 is GTSNPN and CDR2 SVGIG (reference sequence). The CDR3 length is 14 residues. The TCR originated in a woman aged 45-65 years with COVID-19, enrolled during active disease. The chain is built from TRBV30 and TRBJ1-6; D ambiguous. Sequenced: peripheral blood. The CDR3 DNA reads as TGTGCCTGGACTCGCGGCAGCTCGAATTCACCCCTCCACTTT. This translates into CAWTRGSSNSPLHF. Variable domain in full (rest from reference TRBV30 and TRBJ1-6): SQTIHQWPATLVQPVGSPLSLECTVEGTSNPNLYWYRQAAGRGLQLLFYSVGIGQISSEVPQNLSASRPQDRQFILSSKKLLLSDSGFYLCAWTRGSSNSPLHFGNGTRLTVT.